What follows are 29 T cell receptor beta chains derived from one specimen sequenced in a study of blood T cell repertoires in COVID-19 (dated by TCRdb to the early 2020s). Libraries were built with the immunoSEQ multiplex PCR assay. Sourced from immuneACCESS, this table was stored by TCRdb with only in-frame sequences that have V and J called. A share of the clones is absent; for the studies checked, an unresolved V gene accounts for under half, and the remainder has no known explanation. This sample comprises about 240,000 clones, about nine tenths of them detected only once. Approximately 7.6% of the sample is held by the ten biggest clonotypes. Material for sequencing was peripheral blood. The receptors here all came from a man in his sixties who had recovered from COVID-19.

V and J are TRBV4-1 and TRBJ2-3; D is perhaps TRBD2 (6 bases). Trimming removed 4 bases at V and 0 bases at J, with 14 bases between. The germline CDR1 and CDR2 sequences are MGHRA and YSYEKL. CDR3 length equals 16 residues. The CDR3 DNA sequence: TGCGCCAGCAGCCCCGCGGCGGGGAGTAGCACAGATACGCAGTATTTT. Protein sequence: CASSPAAGSSTDTQYF.

The gene calls are TRBV5-1 and TRBJ1-3; TRBD1 aligns across 9 bases. The CDR3 is 17 residues long. The germline CDR1 and CDR2 sequences are SGHRS and YFSETQ. V gave up 0 bases and J gave up 5 bases; unmatched junction bases: 9. The CDR3 is CASSLAGTGNFRNTIYF. CDR3 coding DNA: TGCGCCAGCAGCTTGGCCGGGACAGGGAATTTCCGAAACACCATATATTTT.

J is TRBJ1-3 and V is TRBV5-3; D is perhaps TRBD1 (6 bases). TRBV5-3 is an ORF for which the function is uncertain. V lost 3 bases and J lost 4, with 29 bases in between. There are 20 residues in the CDR3. CDR3 amino acids: CARSSPPLRQVLPAGNTIYF. The CDR3 region has the DNA TGTGCCAGAAGCTCCCCCCCCCTACGACAGGTCCTCCCAGCCGGAAACACCATATATTTT.

This clone was counted a single time. This chain joins TRBV7-9 and TRBJ1-4; D unresolved. The V and J ends lost 5 bases and 0 bases respectively, with 10 bases between them. The CDR3 sequence is 15 residues long. Germline CDR1 is SEHNR and CDR2 is FQNEAQ (reference sequence). Written as DNA, the CDR3 is TGTGCCAGCAGCGTATCCGGGACAACTAATGAAAAACTGTTTTTT. This codes for CASSVSGTTNEKLFF.

The rearrangement joins TRBV6-1 to TRBJ1-2; TRBD1 might be the D (6 bases). Germline CDR1 MNHNS, CDR2 SASEGT. Deletions cut 0 bases from V and 3 bases from J, with 11 bases between. The CDR3 has 15 amino acids. CDR3 region: CASSEATGPHYGYTF. CDR3 DNA sequence: TGTGCCAGCAGTGAAGCGACAGGACCCCACTATGGCTACACCTTC.

The chain couples TRBV15 to TRBJ2-7; tentative D call: TRBD1 (6 bases). Germline loops: CDR1 LNHNV, CDR2 YYDKDF (reference sequence). Trimming left V 3 bases short and J 2 bases short, with 11 bases between. The CDR3 runs to 14 residues. The CDR3 DNA is TGTGCCACCAGCAGCCCAGACAGGCCCTACGAGCAGTACGTC. Its protein product is CATSSPDRPYEQYV.

The chain is built from TRBV3-1 (or the pseudogene TRBV3-2) and TRBJ2-5; 7 bases align to TRBD2. The CDR3 sequence is 17 residues long. Trimming took 3 bases from V and 3 from J; bases not matched to a gene: 13. The germline gives CDR1 LGHDT, CDR2 YNNKEL (reference sequence). The CDR3 loop is CASSHVGGGLGKETQYF. In DNA, the CDR3 is TGTGCCAGCAGCCACGTGGGGGGAGGGCTAGGGAAAGAGACCCAGTACTTC.

This chain connects TRBV2 to TRBJ2-7, with 8 positions matching TRBD1. CDR3 length: 15 residues. Germline CDR1 is SNHLY and CDR2 is FYNNEI. With 5 bases clipped from V and 5 bases from J, the junction kept 11 bases outside the gene matches. CDR3 amino acids: CASSLGGQVSHEQYV. As DNA, the CDR3 is TGTGCCAGCAGTTTGGGGGGACAGGTATCCCACGAGCAGTACGTC.

CDR3 nucleotides: TGTGCCAGCAGTCAAATCCGGGGGGAAAAACTGTTTTTT. Its protein is CASSQIRGEKLFF. The chain employs TRBV12-3 or TRBV12-4 and TRBJ1-4, with D possibly matching TRBD1 (5 bases). The CDR3 sequence is 13 residues long. Between the trimmed V and J ends, which lost 5 bases and 8 bases, there was a span of 12 bases.

The chain uses TRBV5-4 and TRBJ2-1; 9 bases agree with TRBD2. CDR3 length: 16 amino acids. The V and J ends lost 0 bases and 4 bases, in that order; junction bases with no gene match: 5. Germline V gene lookup returns CDR1 SGHNT and CDR2 YYREEE (reference sequence). The CDR3 is CASSLAPAGGYNEQFF. In DNA, the CDR3 is TGTGCCAGCAGCTTGGCCCCGGCGGGGGGGTACAATGAGCAGTTCTTC.

V usage is TRBV6-5 and J usage is TRBJ2-7; 7 bases agree with TRBD1. This CDR3 is built from 12 residues. Germline V lookup: CDR1 MNHEY, CDR2 SVGAGI. After removal of 6 bases from V and 4 bases from J, the junction contained 3 bases not matched to a gene. The CDR3 DNA follows: TGTGCCAGCAGGGACAGGCAGTACGAGCAGTACGTC. As protein: CASRDRQYEQYV.

The genes are TRBV6-7 and TRBJ2-4; 9 bases are shared with TRBD1. TRBV6-7 is an open reading frame, and its role is uncertain. The junction had 16 bases not matched to a gene; V was cut back by 5 bases and J by 2 bases. The CDR3 has 19 residues. The CDR3 protein is CASSPRTGVGGRPKNIQYF. In DNA form, the CDR3 reads TGTGCCAGCAGTCCTAGGACAGGGGTTGGCGGTAGACCCAAAAACATTCAGTACTTC.

The V call is TRBV12-5, the J call TRBJ2-7; the match to TRBD2 covers 15 bases. With 2 bases clipped from V and 9 bases from J, the junction kept 2 bases outside the gene matches. From germline, CDR1 is LGHNT and CDR2 FRNRAP. The CDR3 contains 14 residues. CDR3 nucleotides: TGTGCTAGTGGTTTGACGGGACTAGCGGGGGGGCAGTACTTC. Translated, it gives CASGLTGLAGGQYF.

This chain links TRBV5-6 with TRBJ2-7, with D tentatively TRBD1 (5 bases). This CDR3 comprises 12 residues. Per germline, CDR1 SGHDT and CDR2 YYEEEE. Trimming took 0 bases from V and 6 from J, leaving 7 bases between them. CDR3 in DNA: TGTGCCAGCAGCTTGGTGGGGCGCGAGCAGTACGTC. Amino acid sequence: CASSLVGREQYV.

In its sample, this clone was seen once. J is TRBJ1-4 and V is TRBV7-9; D is unresolved. This CDR3 contains 15 residues. Germline loops: CDR1 SEHNR, CDR2 FQNEAQ (reference sequence). The V end lost 1 base, the J end lost 2 bases, and 8 bases lay between the germline ends. CDR3 DNA: TGTGCCAGCAGCTTAGGGGCAGATACTAATGAAAAACTGTTTTTT. It codes for CASSLGADTNEKLFF.

The chain carries TRBV9 and TRBJ1-1, with 8 positions matching TRBD1. Trimming took 0 bases from V and 5 from J; bases not matched to a gene: 9. Germline values: CDR1 SGDLS, CDR2 YYNGEE. The CDR3 consists of 16 residues. Here the CDR3 DNA reads TGTGCCAGCAGCGTAGGGACAGGGATTTTTGGGACTGAAGCTTTCTTT. The encoded protein is CASSVGTGIFGTEAFF. The full variable domain, completed using reference TRBV9 and TRBJ1-1, is DSGVTQTPKHLITATGQRVTLRCSPRSGDLSVYWYQQSLDQGLQFLIQYYNGEERAKGNILERFSAQQFPDLHSELNLSSLELGDSALYFCASSVGTGIFGTEAFFGQGTRLTVV.

V and J are TRBV10-2 and TRBJ2-7; tentatively, D is TRBD1 (5 bases). Germline V lookup: CDR1 WSHSY, CDR2 SAAADI. This CDR3 has 12 residues. V lost 5 bases and J 4 bases, leaving 9 bases between the germline ends. Here the CDR3 DNA reads TGCGCCAGCAGTCCGGACACGTACGAGCAGTACGTC. This codes for CASSPDTYEQYV.

This chain links TRBV6-5 with TRBJ2-7; TRBD1 agrees at 8 bases. Germline V gene data show CDR1 as MNHEY and CDR2 as SVGAGI. This CDR3 region has 15 residues. J lost 5 bases, V lost 4 bases, and 10 bases had no gene match. The CDR3 sequence is CASSSDRAGRNEQYV. CDR3 coding DNA: TGTGCCAGCAGTTCGGACAGGGCGGGGAGGAACGAGCAGTACGTC.

This rearrangement joins TRBV19 to TRBJ1-3; D gene ambiguous. Germline V lookup: CDR1 LNHDA, CDR2 SQIVND (reference sequence). The V end lost 4 bases, the J end lost 0 bases, and 10 bases lay between the germline ends. The CDR3 covers 15 residues. For the CDR3, the DNA is TGTGCCAGTAGTAGTCGACACTTCTCTGGAAACACCATATATTTT. Protein sequence: CASSSRHFSGNTIYF.

J is TRBJ1-1 and V is TRBV7-2; perhaps TRBD1 as D (5 bases). Germline V gene data show CDR1 as SGHTA and CDR2 as FQGNSA. Trimming took off 4 bases at V and 6 bases at J, with 15 bases between the two ends. This CDR3 contains 14 residues. The CDR3 DNA reads TGTGCCAGCAGCTCGCAGGGTAGTCGGGCTGAAGCTTTCTTT. Its translation: CASSSQGSRAEAFF.

J is TRBJ2-1 and V is TRBV21-1; TRBD2, the D gene given by the table, was not confirmed from the DNA. TRBV21-1 is classified as a pseudogene. The CDR3 length is 17 residues. The CDR3 reads CASSKGGGASSYNEQFF. CDR3 DNA sequence: TGTGCCAGCAGCAAAGGAGGGGGGGCGAGCTCCTACAATGAGCAGTTCTTC.

The CDR3 protein is CASSLEGLSGGELFF. The CDR3 bases are TGTGCCAGCAGCTTAGAGGGACTGTCCGGTGGGGAGCTGTTTTTT. This rearrangement joins TRBV7-2 to TRBJ2-2, with D possibly TRBD2 on 6 matching bases. In germline, CDR1 is SGHTA, CDR2 FQGNSA. This CDR3 comprises 15 residues. Between the trimmed V and J ends, which lost 1 base and 8 bases, there was a span of 14 bases.

The J gene is TRBJ2-7, the V gene TRBV5-6; D is possibly TRBD2 (7 bases). The CDR3 contains 17 residues. Deletions cut 4 bases from V and 6 bases from J, with 26 bases between. The germline V gene has CDR1 SGHDT and CDR2 YYEEEE. CDR3 loop: CASSGEGVRRPPTEQYF. CDR3 bases: TGTGCCAGCAGCGGGGAGGGGGTCCGCCGTCCACCTACCGAGCAGTACTTC. The variable domain in full, with the rest retrieved from reference TRBV5-6 and TRBJ2-7, is DAGVTQSPTHLIKTRGQQVTLRCSPKSGHDTVSWYQQALGQGPQFIFQYYEEEERQRGNFPDRFSGHQFPNYSSELNVNALLLGDSALYLCASSGEGVRRPPTEQYFGPGTRLTVT.

In the case of this clone: The same CDR3 can be traced to other DNA sequences in this sample. The J gene is TRBJ2-7, the V gene TRBV20-1; tentatively, D is TRBD1 (5 bases). V was trimmed by 6 bases and J by 1 base, leaving 7 bases between them. The CDR3 consists of 11 residues. The germline gives CDR1 DFQATT, CDR2 SNEGSKA (reference sequence). The CDR3 DNA follows: TGCAGTGCCAGGGCATCCTACGAGCAGTACTTC. Amino acids: CSARASYEQYF.

This clone has just a few counts. CDR3 bases: TGCGCCAGCAACCCGAGTCGGACTACTTACACCGGGGAGCTGTTTTTT. This encodes CASNPSRTTYTGELFF. The chain carries TRBV23-1 and TRBJ2-2; TRBD2 is a possible D gene (6 bases). TRBV23-1 is designated an ORF whose function remains uncertain. Trimming removed 7 bases at V and 3 bases at J, with 18 bases between. The CDR3 totals 16 residues.

The chain recombines TRBV3-1 (or the pseudogene TRBV3-2) with TRBJ2-7, with 7 positions matching TRBD2. V shed 5 bases, J shed 3 bases, and the junction held 10 bases outside the gene matches. The CDR3 consists of 15 residues. CDR1 LGHDT and CDR2 YNNKEL come from the germline V gene (reference sequence). The CDR3 protein is CASSGGGTKIYEQYF. The CDR3 DNA follows: TGTGCCAGCAGCGGGGGGGGGACGAAAATCTACGAGCAGTACTTC.

The chain recombines TRBV11-2 with TRBJ2-3, with 11 positions matching TRBD2. Germline V gene data show CDR1 as SGHAT and CDR2 as FQNNGV. V dropped 6 bases and J dropped 1; count of bases not matched to a gene: 15. This CDR3 is built from 19 residues. DNA for the CDR3: TGTGCCAGCAGAGCGTCTTACAATGTAGCGGGGGGGGGCACAGATACGCAGTATTTT. As protein: CASRASYNVAGGGTDTQYF.

The chain couples TRBV7-8 to TRBJ2-6; 8 nucleotides match TRBD2. This CDR3 comprises 17 residues. Germline V gene lookup returns CDR1 SGHVS and CDR2 FQNEAQ. Trimming removed 5 bases from V and 1 base from J; junction bases left unmatched: 7. The CDR3, as DNA: TGTGCCAGCAGCCCCGCTAGCGGGTTTTCTGGGGCCAACGTCCTGACTTTC. It is translated as CASSPASGFSGANVLTF. Full variable domain (missing parts from reference TRBV7-8 and TRBJ2-6): GAGVSQSPRYKVAKRGQDVALRCDPISGHVSLFWYQQALGQGPEFLTYFQNEAQLDKSGLPSDRFFAERPEGSVSTLKIQRTQQEDSAVYLCASSPASGFSGANVLTFGAGSRLTVL.

The chain combines TRBV19 with TRBJ2-4; 8 nucleotides align to TRBD1. The V gene's germline CDR1 is LNHDA and CDR2 SQIVND (reference sequence). This CDR3 has 14 amino acids. J was trimmed by 1 base and V by 10 bases; bases with no gene match: 6. Here the CDR3 reads CATRTGLAKNIQYF. In DNA, the CDR3 is TGTGCCACCAGGACAGGGCTTGCCAAAAACATTCAGTACTTC.